The next 7 T cell receptor beta chains were all read from a single sample in a study of human T cells and chemical hapten exposure. Extraction yielded total RNA from whole blood (unfractionated). TCRdb called the 5' RACE reads again in MiXCR, with one record for every CDR3 protein. The sample has 120,000 to 150,000 distinct CDR3 sequences, 3.5% to 5% seen once; the top ten hold about 1.3%. The receptors were gathered from a female donor in good health.

J is TRBJ2-1 and V is TRBV7-2; 9 positions match TRBD2. Losses at the gene ends were 6 bases for V and 3 bases for J; bases not matched to a gene: 6. The CDR3 is 15 residues long. Germline V gene data show CDR1 as SGHTA and CDR2 as FQGNSA. The CDR3 bases are TGTGCCAGCAGTTGGGGCGGGGGGGACTACAATGAGCAGTTCTTC. Protein: CASSWGGGDYNEQFF.

The J gene is TRBJ1-4, the V gene TRBV6-5, with D maybe TRBD1 (6 bases). The germline V gene has CDR1 MNHEY and CDR2 SVGAGI. V dropped 6 bases and J dropped 2 bases, with 13 bases sitting between them. The CDR3 consists of 15 residues. The CDR3 loop is CASSDTGSTNEKLFF. The DNA for the CDR3 is TGTGCCAGCAGCGATACAGGGAGCACTAATGAAAAACTGTTTTTT.

This clonotype appeared many times. The chain links TRBV6-5 to TRBJ1-1; D not resolved. V was cut by 0 bases and J by 3 bases, with 5 bases left in between. Per the germline V gene, CDR1 is MNHEY and CDR2 is SVGAGI. The CDR3 has 13 amino acids. CDR3 coding DNA: TGTGCCAGCAGTTACTCTAGGTACACTGAAGCTTTCTTT. It is translated as CASSYSRYTEAFF.

This clonotype appeared many times. This chain uses TRBV5-5 with TRBJ1-5; TRBD1 matches at 8 bases. CDR1 is SGHKS, CDR2 YYEKEE, per germline (reference sequence). This CDR3 contains 14 residues. J lost 6 bases, V lost 1 base, and 3 bases had no gene match. CDR3 DNA sequence: TGTGCCAGCAGCTTGTCAGGGGGCAGTCAGCCCCAGCATTTT. As protein: CASSLSGGSQPQHF. Based on the CDR3 plus reference TRBV5-5 and TRBJ1-5, the full variable domain is DAGVTQSPTHLIKTRGQQVTLRCSPISGHKSVSWYQQVLGQGPQFIFQYYEKEERGRGNFPDRFSARQFPNYSSELNVNALLLGDSALYLCASSLSGGSQPQHFGDGTRLSIL.

This clonotype has just a few counts. A much larger clone is a single base away; this may be a read error. The chain joins TRBV27 to TRBJ1-4; the D gene is possibly TRBD1 (5 bases). The germline V and J ends were trimmed by 7 bases and 7 bases, with 10 bases remaining between them. CDR3 length: 12 residues. The germline V gene encodes CDR1 MNHEY and CDR2 SMNVEV (reference sequence). The CDR3 reads CASMGGSEKLFF. For the CDR3, the DNA is TGTGCCAGCATGGGGGGGTCTGAAAAACTGTTTTTT.

At least ten counts were recorded for this clonotype. This chain connects TRBV10-3 to TRBJ2-3, with D perhaps TRBD1 (5 bases). CDR3 size: 15 residues. Trimming shortened V by 7 bases and J by 6 bases, and 20 bases separated the two germline ends. CDR1 and CDR2 from the germline V gene are ENHRY and SYGVKD. The CDR3 DNA reads as TGTGCCATCAAGGTAACAGGCCAGAGCATTGATACGCAGTATTTT. Its protein is CAIKVTGQSIDTQYF.

Concerning this clonotype: A clone one base away is much larger, so this may be a read error. The chain has TRBV6-7 and TRBJ2-1; no definite D call. TRBV6-7 is identified as an open reading frame with a role that is uncertain. The V end was cut by 5 bases, the J end by 12 bases, with 8 bases between. The CDR3 sequence is 10 residues long. CDR3 region: CASSAPGQFF. The CDR3 DNA follows: TGTGCCAGCAGTGCCCCGGGGCAGTTCTTC.